This entry lists 3 T cell receptor beta chains sequenced from one sample in a study of T-cell memory formation after mild COVID-19. Using its own MiXCR run on the 5' RACE reads, TCRdb lists one record per CDR3 protein. The top ten clones hold roughly 21% of a sample with under 450,000 distinct CDR3 sequences, 20% to 25% of them seen once. Sequencing used PBMCs or a T cell subset sorted from them (not recorded which). These receptors all come from a man younger than 35 who had mild COVID-19 (a few samples of this study predate the infection). Cell type and time point are not known.

The chain has TRBV5-1 and TRBJ2-5; 7 bases map to TRBD1. Germline CDR1 is SGHRS and CDR2 is YFSETQ. The length of the CDR3 is 13 residues. J gave up 5 bases and V 4 bases, and 5 bases lay outside the gene matches. The CDR3 nucleotides are TGCGCCAGCAGCCAAAGACAGGGTGAGACCCAGTACTTC. Translating gives CASSQRQGETQYF.

The chain carries TRBV7-9 and TRBJ2-3, with 8 positions matching TRBD1. V shed 6 bases and J 2 bases; nucleotides not matched to a gene: 7. The CDR3 covers 15 residues. Per the germline V gene, CDR1 is SEHNR and CDR2 is FQNEAQ (reference sequence). The chain's CDR3 is CASSFPGGYTDTQYF. The CDR3 nucleotides are TGTGCCAGCAGTTTCCCAGGGGGCTACACAGATACGCAGTATTTT.

V and J are TRBV29-1 and TRBJ2-7; maybe TRBD1 (5 bases). Germline V lookup: CDR1 SQVTM, CDR2 ANQGSEA. The V end was cut by 4 bases, the J end by 7 bases, with 14 bases between. The CDR3 sequence is 12 residues long. CDR3 loop: CSVVTGDGEQYV. DNA for the CDR3: TGCAGCGTTGTTACAGGAGATGGGGAGCAGTACGTC.